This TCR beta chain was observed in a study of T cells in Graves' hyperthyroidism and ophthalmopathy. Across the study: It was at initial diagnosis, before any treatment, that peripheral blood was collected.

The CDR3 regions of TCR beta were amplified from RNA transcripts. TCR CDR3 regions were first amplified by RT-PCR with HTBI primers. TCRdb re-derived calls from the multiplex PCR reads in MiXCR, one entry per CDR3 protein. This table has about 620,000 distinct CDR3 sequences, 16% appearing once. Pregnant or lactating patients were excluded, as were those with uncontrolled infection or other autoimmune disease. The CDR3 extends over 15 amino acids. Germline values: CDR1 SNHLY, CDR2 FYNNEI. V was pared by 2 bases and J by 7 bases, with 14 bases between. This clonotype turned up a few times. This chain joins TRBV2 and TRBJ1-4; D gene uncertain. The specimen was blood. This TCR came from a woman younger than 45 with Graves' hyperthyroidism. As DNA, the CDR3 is TGTGCCAGCAGTGAAAACTACGATGGTGCTGAAAAACTGTTTTTT. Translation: CASSENYDGAEKLFF.